This T cell receptor beta chain was profiled in a study of shared clonotypes between healthy human individuals. This clone was recorded only once. Its antigen is still unknown. CDR1 is WNHNN and CDR2 is SYGVQD in the germline V gene (reference sequence). V lost 6 bases to trimming and J lost 2 bases; unmatched junction nucleotides: 10. CDR3 length: 16 amino acids. Clones were sequenced by immunoSEQ multiplex PCR, and TCRdb holds only the in-frame ones, with some missing. The sample holds over a million clones, roughly 96% seen once. Overall study results and limits: Clonotype sharing among donors was expected to depend on sequencing depth.

The sequence was collected from a man younger than 40 in good health. Material: naive CD4+ T cells sorted from blood. This sample's subset: CD45RA+ positively selected. The genes are TRBV10-1 and TRBJ2-1; 7 bases line up with TRBD2. CDR3 residues: CASSSAGGSAYNEQFF. DNA of the CDR3: TGCGCCAGCAGCTCCGCGGGCGGGAGCGCCTACAATGAGCAGTTCTTC.